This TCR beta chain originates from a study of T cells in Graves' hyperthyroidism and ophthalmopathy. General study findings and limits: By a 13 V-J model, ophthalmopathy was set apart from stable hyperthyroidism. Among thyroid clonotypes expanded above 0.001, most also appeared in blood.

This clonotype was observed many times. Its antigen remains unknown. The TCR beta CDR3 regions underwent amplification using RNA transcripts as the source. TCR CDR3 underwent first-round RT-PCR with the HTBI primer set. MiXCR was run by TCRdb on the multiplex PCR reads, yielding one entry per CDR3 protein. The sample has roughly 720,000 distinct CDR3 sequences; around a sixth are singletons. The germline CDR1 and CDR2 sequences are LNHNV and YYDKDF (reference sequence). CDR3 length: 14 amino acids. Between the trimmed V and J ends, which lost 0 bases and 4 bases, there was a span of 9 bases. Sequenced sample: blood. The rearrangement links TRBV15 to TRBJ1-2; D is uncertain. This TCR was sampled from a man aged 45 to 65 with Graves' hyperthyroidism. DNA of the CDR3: TGTGCCACCAGCAGAGATCGTGCCGGCTATGGCTACACCTTC. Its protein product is CATSRDRAGYGYTF.